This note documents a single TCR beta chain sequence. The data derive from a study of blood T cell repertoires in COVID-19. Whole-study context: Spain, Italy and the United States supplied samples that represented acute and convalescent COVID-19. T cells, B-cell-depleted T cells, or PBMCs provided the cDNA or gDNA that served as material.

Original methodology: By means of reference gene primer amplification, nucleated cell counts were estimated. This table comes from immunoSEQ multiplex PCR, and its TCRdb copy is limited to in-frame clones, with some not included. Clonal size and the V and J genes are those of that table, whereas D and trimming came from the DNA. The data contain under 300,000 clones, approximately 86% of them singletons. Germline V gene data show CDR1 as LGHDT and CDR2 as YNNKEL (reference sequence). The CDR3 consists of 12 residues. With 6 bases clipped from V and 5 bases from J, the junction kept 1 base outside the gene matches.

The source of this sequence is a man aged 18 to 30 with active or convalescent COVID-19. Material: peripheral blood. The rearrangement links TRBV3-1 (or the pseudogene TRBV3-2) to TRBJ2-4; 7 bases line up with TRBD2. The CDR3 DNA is TGTGCCAGCAGTGGGGGGGAAAACATTCAGTACTTC. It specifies CASSGGENIQYF.